This T cell receptor beta chain stems from a study of blood T cell repertoires in COVID-19 (dated by TCRdb to about 2020). Broadly, across the study: The collaborator samples originated in the United States, Italy and Spain and spanned the acute and convalescent phases of COVID-19. The material from the prospective study consisted of cDNA or gDNA derived from T cells, B-cell-depleted T cells, or PBMCs. The dataset comprised deeply sampled blood TCRbeta repertoires from subjects exposed to, actively infected with, or recovered from COVID-19. The repertoires were made available in a free public database intended to serve as a resource for research on the immune response to SARS-CoV-2. The samples were drawn from two sources: the first 160 participants of the ongoing ImmuneRACE study, and over 1,000 subjects contributed by 6 global collaborators. A de-identified subject ID, COVID-19 status, age in years and sex were almost always included in the sample metadata. Where available, HLA class I and class II types were taken from metadata supplied by the sample provider and were not determined by assay-based typing.

TCRbeta CDR3 regions were amplified from genomic DNA using the immunoSEQ Assay, a bias-controlled multiplex PCR. As for the authors' bioinformatics: Within the assay, amplification of reference gene primers was used to estimate how many nucleated cells each sample contained. To quantify the absolute abundance of each unique TCRbeta CDR3 rearrangement, sequence reads were collapsed and filtered. For each sample, productive Simpson clonality was calculated as the square root of Simpson's diversity index over productive rearrangements. TCRdb holds this immuneACCESS table with in-frame rearrangements only. Some clones are missing; in checked studies, unresolved V genes explain under half, and the rest has no known cause. The DNA was the basis for D and trimming; V, J and clone size are from that table. The sample table holds around 110,000 clones, of which 84% were seen once. 3% to 4.5% of the sample belongs to the ten largest clones.

On this clone itself: What antigen it recognizes has not been identified. Per-base qualities were not stored, and no clone one base away is much larger.

There are 12 amino acids in the CDR3, from cysteine to phenylalanine inclusive. CDR3 DNA is the only sequence kept; it has 36 bases, read in frame from the first base. V and J lose 4 bases and 12 bases, and a span of 17 bases separates them. Taken from the germline V gene, the CDR1 and CDR2 loops are SGHRS and YFSETQ. Broader findings and caveats from the paper: Clinical and demographic metadata were provided uncurated, with the amount varying by source and participant.

Participants in the prospective study were enrolled through a virtual design, were aged roughly 18 to 90 years, and lived in roughly 24 United States geographic areas. In the prospective study, cohorts were assigned on the basis of participant-reported clinical history obtained from a screening survey and a study questionnaire. Recovered participants in ImmuneRACE Cohort 3 were defined by two consecutive negative NP/OP PCR tests, clearance by a healthcare professional, or resolution of symptoms. Each participant in the prospective study had whole blood, serum and a nasopharyngeal or oropharyngeal swab collected by mobile phlebotomists. Over a 2-month period, participants in the prospective study had the option of providing additional blood draws and questionnaires. Before DNA extraction, blood samples from the prospective study were shipped at room temperature or frozen.

Sequenced: PBMCs or T cells enriched from blood (not recorded which). The sequence was collected from a young woman who had recovered from COVID-19. The chain joins TRBV5-1 to TRBJ2-7; tentative D gene TRBD1, with 6 bases matching. The CDR3 reads as follows: CASSPTGYSSYF. The sequence in DNA is TGCGCCAGCAGCCCAACAGGGTATTCTTCGTACTTC. The variable domain in full, with residues beyond the CDR3 obtained from the reference TRBV5-1 and TRBJ2-7 genes, is KAGVTQTPRYLIKTRGQQVTLSCSPISGHRSVSWYQQTPGQGLQFLFEYFSETQRNKGNFPGRFSGRQFSNSRSEMNVSTLELGDSALYLCASSPTGYSSYFGPGTRLTVT.